The clone carrying this T cell receptor beta chain came up a few times. The data were obtained in a study of blood T cell repertoires in COVID-19. Produced via immunoSEQ multiplex PCR; TCRdb's table is partial and in-frame only. Among some 400,000 clones listed, 70% to 90% were seen once. The Seattle patients joined while their infection was active and were tracked longitudinally afterward. CDR1 is MGHRA and CDR2 is YSYEKL in the germline V gene. V lost 2 bases and J 4 bases, leaving 8 bases between the germline ends. The CDR3 consists of 14 residues. Material: peripheral blood. This sequence was found in a woman aged 25 to 39 with COVID-19, enrolled during active disease. This chain uses TRBV4-1 with TRBJ2-2; weak D call: TRBD1 (6 bases). The CDR3 spells CASSQRTVTGELFF. CDR3 nucleotides: TGCGCCAGCAGCCAACGGACAGTCACCGGGGAGCTGTTTTTT.